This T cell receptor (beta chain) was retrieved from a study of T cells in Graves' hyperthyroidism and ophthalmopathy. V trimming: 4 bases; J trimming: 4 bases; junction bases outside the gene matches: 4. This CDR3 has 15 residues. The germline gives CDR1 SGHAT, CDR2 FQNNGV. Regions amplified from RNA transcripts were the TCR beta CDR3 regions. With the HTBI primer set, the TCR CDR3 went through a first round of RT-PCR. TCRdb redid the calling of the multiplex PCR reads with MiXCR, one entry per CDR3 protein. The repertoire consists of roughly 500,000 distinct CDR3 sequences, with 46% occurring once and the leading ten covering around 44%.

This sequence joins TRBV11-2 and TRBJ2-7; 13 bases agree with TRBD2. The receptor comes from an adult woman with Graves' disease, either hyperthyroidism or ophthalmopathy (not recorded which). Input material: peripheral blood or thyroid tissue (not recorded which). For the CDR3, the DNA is TGTGCCAGCAGCTCTCCACTAGCGGGAGGGTACGAGCAGTACTTC. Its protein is CASSSPLAGGYEQYF.